These 28 T cell receptor beta chains came from one sample sequenced in a study of cytomegalovirus exposure and HLA in healthy donors. The PCR made use of 60 Vbeta and 13 Jbeta primers. The table came from immunoSEQ multiplex PCR; TCRdb's copy has only in-frame clones and leaves some out. The table has 99,000 or so clones, about 83% seen once; the top ten hold 5% to 6.5%. Sequenced: PBMCs. The receptor source for this set is a man between 18 and 35 years old in good health and CMV-seronegative.

A few counts support this clone. J is TRBJ1-2 and V is TRBV29-1; TRBD1 aligns across 7 bases. V dropped 7 bases and J dropped 6; count of bases not matched to a gene: 14. The germline CDR1 and CDR2 sequences are SQVTM and ANQGSEA. This CDR3 region has 14 residues. The DNA for the CDR3 is TGCAGCGGGGGGATGGGGACAGCTAGGGATGGCTACACCTTC. The encoded protein is CSGGMGTARDGYTF.

The chain combines TRBV11-3 with TRBJ1-3; D call uncertain. The CDR3 has 15 residues. Germline V CDR1 and CDR2: SGHNT, YENEEA. V gave up 1 base and J gave up 1 base, with 8 bases separating them. The CDR3, as DNA: TGTGCCAGCAGCTTAGGCAGTTCATCTGGAAACACCATATATTTT. Translating it yields CASSLGSSSGNTIYF.

The V gene is TRBV27, the J gene TRBJ2-1; 7 positions match TRBD1. This CDR3 region has 12 residues. CDR1 and CDR2 from the germline V gene are MNHEY and SMNVEV (reference sequence). The V segment lost 6 bases and the J segment 9 bases; nucleotides outside the gene matches: 5. The CDR3 protein is CASRYRGGEQFF. The DNA for the CDR3 is TGTGCCAGCAGATACAGGGGTGGTGAGCAGTTCTTC.

There are a few counts of this clone. The chain employs TRBV5-4 and TRBJ2-7, with D possibly being TRBD2 (6 bases). The V gene lost 4 bases and the J gene lost 6 bases, with 11 bases spanning the gap. CDR3 length equals 12 residues. The germline V gene encodes CDR1 SGHNT and CDR2 YYREEE (reference sequence). This chain's CDR3 is CASSAGGSEQYF. The CDR3 coding sequence is TGTGCCAGCAGCGCCGGGGGTTCCGAGCAGTACTTC. Combining the CDR3 with reference TRBV5-4 and TRBJ2-7 gives the whole variable domain ETGVTQSPTHLIKTRGQQVTLRCSSQSGHNTVSWYQQALGQGPQFIFQYYREEENGRGNFPPRFSGLQFPNYSSELNVNALELDDSALYLCASSAGGSEQYFGPGTRLTVT.

The chain couples TRBV6-5 to TRBJ2-1; 10 bases map to TRBD2. With 4 bases clipped from V and 3 bases from J, the junction kept 3 bases outside the gene matches. The germline V gene encodes CDR1 MNHEY and CDR2 SVGAGI. This CDR3 comprises 15 residues. The CDR3 DNA is TGTGCCAGCAGTTCTAGCGGGAGCGGCTACAATGAGCAGTTCTTC. As protein: CASSSSGSGYNEQFF.

The chain uses TRBV5-1 and TRBJ1-1, with 9 positions matching TRBD1. V was clipped by 5 bases and J by 6 bases; unmatched bases: 8. The CDR3 has 14 amino acids. Germline CDR1 SGHRS, CDR2 YFSETQ. CDR3 DNA sequence: TGCGCCAGCAGACCCGACAGGGGGTCTTCTGAAGCTTTCTTT. This codes for CASRPDRGSSEAFF.

The CDR3 DNA is TGTGCCAGCAGTGCACAGCTGCGGGACGAGCAGTACTTC. This encodes CASSAQLRDEQYF. The chain joins TRBV2 to TRBJ2-7; D possibly corresponds to TRBD2 (5 bases). Trimming took off 4 bases at V and 5 bases at J, with 12 bases between the two ends. The CDR3 is 13 residues long. CDR1 is SNHLY, CDR2 FYNNEI, per germline.

The chain joins TRBV9 to TRBJ2-1; a weak D match, TRBD2 (6 bases). Between the trimmed V and J ends, which lost 4 bases and 5 bases, there was a span of 19 bases. This CDR3 has 16 residues. Germline CDR1 reads SGDLS; CDR2 reads YYNGEE. The CDR3 reads CASSHRRDLPDNEQFF. The CDR3 DNA is TGTGCCAGCAGCCACAGGCGGGACCTTCCAGACAATGAGCAGTTCTTC.

This rearrangement joins TRBV10-2 to TRBJ2-7, with TRBD2 as a possible D gene (6 bases). The V gene's germline CDR1 is WSHSY and CDR2 SAAADI. This CDR3 is 12 amino acids long. Trimming shortened V by 7 bases and J by 7 bases, and 14 bases separated the two germline ends. The CDR3 is CASTGVHGEQYF. The CDR3 DNA sequence: TGCGCCAGCACGGGGGTCCATGGGGAGCAGTACTTC.

The rearrangement uses TRBV27 and TRBJ2-7, with D tentatively TRBD1 (6 bases). From germline, CDR1 is MNHEY and CDR2 SMNVEV (reference sequence). This CDR3 region has 14 residues. Trimming cost V 5 bases and J 2 bases, with 13 bases left between them. The CDR3 is CASSRTVGAYEQYF. The CDR3 DNA follows: TGTGCCAGCAGTCGGACAGTAGGGGCCTACGAGCAGTACTTC.

This chain connects TRBV28 to TRBJ2-5, with a tentative D call TRBD2 (6 bases). The germline V gene encodes CDR1 MDHEN and CDR2 SYDVKM. The CDR3 loop spans 15 amino acids. The V and J ends lost 11 bases and 4 bases respectively, with 23 bases between them. CDR3: CAGSGVRGRGETQYF. The CDR3 DNA follows: TGTGCCGGGTCGGGGGTACGGGGCCGGGGAGAGACCCAGTACTTC.

This clone was picked up a small number of times. Other DNA variants within this sample encode the same CDR3. The chain uses TRBV7-2 and TRBJ2-1; 10 positions agree with TRBD2. V trimming: 5 bases; J trimming: 6 bases; junction bases outside the gene matches: 4. The CDR3 contains 14 residues. The germline gives CDR1 SGHTA, CDR2 FQGNSA. CDR3 residues: CASSPRTSGNEQFF. CDR3 DNA: TGTGCCAGCAGCCCCCGGACTAGCGGCAATGAGCAGTTCTTC.

The chain carries TRBV6-5 and TRBJ2-2; D is ambiguous. The V gene's germline CDR1 is MNHEY and CDR2 SVGAGI. The V and J ends lost 6 bases and 5 bases respectively, with 13 bases between them. The CDR3 is 14 amino acids. CDR3 bases: TGTGCCAGCAGCCCCTCGGGTTTGACCGGGGAGCTGTTTTTT. The encoded protein is CASSPSGLTGELFF.

V gene TRBV28 combines with J gene TRBJ2-7; tentative D call: TRBD2 (6 bases). The CDR3 is made up of 13 amino acids. V dropped 5 bases and J dropped 12 bases, with 20 bases sitting between them. Germline values: CDR1 MDHEN, CDR2 SYDVKM. The CDR3 sequence: CASSTPGTRRVYF. Written as DNA, the CDR3 is TGTGCCAGCAGTACACCCGGGACTCGGCGAGTGTACTTC.

The chain uses TRBV4-3 and TRBJ2-1, with 8 bases aligning to TRBD1. The CDR3 has 14 amino acids. Trimming at V came to 0 bases and at J to 8 bases, leaving 3 bases not matched to a gene. The germline CDR1 and CDR2 sequences are LGHNA and YSLEER. CDR3 sequence: CASSQEGRGHEQFF. The CDR3 DNA reads as TGCGCCAGCAGCCAAGAGGGCAGGGGGCATGAGCAGTTCTTC.

The chain combines TRBV9 with TRBJ1-1; TRBD1 matches 7 bases. The V and J ends lost 4 bases and 1 base, in that order; junction bases with no gene match: 7. Germline lookup yields CDR1 SGDLS and CDR2 YYNGEE. The CDR3 is 15 amino acids. This CDR3 is CASSPRTGSNTEAFF. As DNA, the CDR3 is TGTGCCAGCAGCCCGAGGACAGGCTCGAACACTGAAGCTTTCTTT.

V gene TRBV19 combines with J gene TRBJ1-1, with D hard to call. Germline V gene lookup returns CDR1 LNHDA and CDR2 SQIVND (reference sequence). The CDR3 is 14 amino acids. Trimming shortened V by 3 bases and J by 10 bases, and 18 bases separated the two germline ends. The CDR3 DNA follows: TGTGCCAGTAGTATGGAGGGTCCTCGCCGTCGAGCTTTCTTT. This sequence encodes CASSMEGPRRRAFF. The variable domain in full, completed from reference TRBV19 and TRBJ1-1, reads DGGITQSPKYLFRKEGQNVTLSCEQNLNHDAMYWYRQDPGQGLRLIYYSQIVNDFQKGDIAEGYSVSREKKESFPLTVTSAQKNPTAFYLCASSMEGPRRRAFFGQGTRLTVV.

This chain links TRBV19 with TRBJ2-7; TRBD2 agrees at 8 bases. CDR3 length: 14 amino acids. With 10 bases clipped from V and 5 bases from J, the junction kept 13 bases outside the gene matches. From germline, CDR1 is LNHDA and CDR2 SQIVND (reference sequence). This chain's CDR3 is CATTTRAGENEQYF. Written as DNA, the CDR3 is TGTGCCACCACCACCCGAGCGGGAGAGAACGAGCAGTACTTC. The whole variable domain, remainder taken from reference TRBV19 and TRBJ2-7, is DGGITQSPKYLFRKEGQNVTLSCEQNLNHDAMYWYRQDPGQGLRLIYYSQIVNDFQKGDIAEGYSVSREKKESFPLTVTSAQKNPTAFYLCATTTRAGENEQYFGPGTRLTVT.

The V call is TRBV28, the J call TRBJ2-1; weak D call: TRBD2 (6 bases). V was cut by 6 bases and J by 7 bases, with 19 bases left in between. CDR3 size: 15 residues. Germline CDR1 and CDR2: MDHEN and SYDVKM. In DNA form, the CDR3 reads TGTGCCAGCAGAAAGTTAGCGGAGGTGTGGAATGAGCAGTTCTTC. The encoded protein is CASRKLAEVWNEQFF.

The chain is built from TRBV11-1 and TRBJ2-7; TRBD1 agrees at 7 bases. There are 15 residues in the CDR3. J lost 4 bases, V lost 2 bases, and 8 bases had no gene match. CDR1 SGHAT and CDR2 FQDESV come from the germline V gene (reference sequence). The CDR3: CASSLNTGAFYEQYF. CDR3 in DNA: TGTGCCAGCAGCTTAAATACAGGGGCTTTTTACGAGCAGTACTTC.

This clone was detected a few times. The chain links TRBV6-6 to TRBJ2-1; 15 bases map to TRBD2. The ends lost 3 bases at V and 9 bases at J; junction bases unmatched: 6. The CDR3 has 16 residues. CDR1 MNHNY and CDR2 SVGAGI come from the germline V gene (reference sequence). This chain's CDR3 is CASSYPPGLAGGEQFF. The CDR3 region has the DNA TGTGCCAGCAGTTATCCACCGGGACTAGCGGGGGGTGAGCAGTTCTTC.

This clone was seen a single time. The chain combines TRBV7-2 with TRBJ2-1; TRBD2 matches at 9 bases. After removal of 3 bases from V and 7 bases from J, the junction contained 4 bases not matched to a gene. Germline V gives CDR1 SGHTA, CDR2 FQGNSA. The CDR3 spans 14 residues. The CDR3 reads CASSFSGSWNEQFF. The CDR3 DNA reads as TGTGCCAGCAGCTTTAGCGGGAGCTGGAATGAGCAGTTCTTC.

The sample holds one count of this clone. This sequence joins TRBV28 and TRBJ2-1, with unresolved D. CDR1 and CDR2 from the germline V gene are MDHEN and SYDVKM. The CDR3 loop spans 12 amino acids. V was pared by 3 bases and J by 8 bases, with 8 bases between. As DNA, the CDR3 is TGTGCCAGCAGTTTGGAGCGCCATGAGCAGTTCTTC. Amino acid sequence: CASSLERHEQFF. The full variable domain, completed using reference TRBV28 and TRBJ2-1, is DVKVTQSSRYLVKRTGEKVFLECVQDMDHENMFWYRQDPGLGLRLIYFSYDVKMKEKGDIPEGYSVSREKKERFSLILESASTNQTSMYLCASSLERHEQFFGPGTRLTVL.

This sequence joins TRBV18 and TRBJ1-2; no clear D. The CDR3 length is 14 residues. Trimming stripped 3 bases from V and 3 bases from J, with 11 bases between. Germline V lookup: CDR1 KGHSH, CDR2 LQKENI. Here the CDR3 DNA reads TGTGCCAGCTCACCCCCAGGTCCAGACTATGGCTACACCTTC. Amino acid sequence: CASSPPGPDYGYTF.

This chain joins TRBV5-1 and TRBJ1-1; D may be TRBD1 (5 bases). The V end lost 0 bases, the J end lost 3 bases, and 6 bases lay between the germline ends. This CDR3 spans 13 amino acids. The germline V gene encodes CDR1 SGHRS and CDR2 YFSETQ. This CDR3 is CASSLAGYTEAFF. In DNA, the CDR3 is TGCGCCAGCAGCTTGGCAGGGTACACTGAAGCTTTCTTT.

This chain joins TRBV11-3 and TRBJ2-5, with 7 positions matching TRBD1. This CDR3 spans 15 amino acids. V shed 0 bases and J 2 bases; nucleotides not matched to a gene: 3. Germline V gene sequence: CDR1 SGHNT, CDR2 YENEEA. Written as DNA, the CDR3 is TGTGCCAGCAGCTTAGATGGCAGGGGGCAAGAGACCCAGTACTTC. Protein product: CASSLDGRGQETQYF.

This chain uses TRBV7-2 with TRBJ2-5; possibly TRBD2 for D (5 bases). The CDR3 has 15 amino acids. Trimming took off 0 bases at V and 5 bases at J, with 13 bases between the two ends. From germline, CDR1 is SGHTA and CDR2 FQGNSA. The CDR3 loop is CASSLAPGVGETQYF. As DNA, the CDR3 is TGTGCCAGCAGCTTAGCGCCCGGGGTGGGGGAGACCCAGTACTTC.

This clone showed up just a few times. The chain's CDR3 is CASSIVPSGYNEQFF. CDR3 bases: TGTGCCAGTAGTATAGTACCTAGCGGATACAATGAGCAGTTCTTC. The V and J genes are TRBV19 and TRBJ2-1, with 7 nucleotides matching TRBD2. The CDR3 is 15 amino acids. With V trimmed by 1 base and J by 4 bases, 4 bases remained unmatched. CDR1 and CDR2 from the germline V gene are LNHDA and SQIVND (reference sequence).